A selection of T cell receptor beta chains follows, all from one sample in a study of cytomegalovirus exposure and HLA in healthy donors. Assay: immunoSEQ multiplex PCR; the TCRdb copy retains only in-frame clones and omits some. The table has about 120,000 clones, over 75% seen once. Sequencing input: PBMCs. Receptor source: a woman aged 18-29 years in good health and CMV-seronegative. The CDR3 runs from the conserved cysteine through the conserved F or W.

CASSRGGTSRAGELFF	TRBV9	TRBJ2-2
CASSLTALYEQYF	TRBV10-2	TRBJ2-7
CASSFNRGYEQYF	TRBV7-2	TRBJ2-7
CASSGGQLLYEQYF	TRBV13	TRBJ2-7
CAWRGYSGSGWTEAFF	TRBV30	TRBJ1-1
CASSLFYRGDAQYF	TRBV27	TRBJ2-3
CASSRSPQGDLVNYGYTF	TRBV5-4	TRBJ1-2
CASSSRDTDTQYF	TRBV5-1	TRBJ2-3
CASSLWGGDTDTQYF	TRBV5-1	TRBJ2-3
CATSRDYRGGDTQYF	TRBV15	TRBJ2-3
CASSLGREGQYF	TRBV13	TRBJ2-7
CASSLPGQQETQYF	TRBV7-9	TRBJ2-5
CASSAEAAVNTEAFF	TRBV7-9	TRBJ1-1
CASTERGYQPQHF	TRBV6-1	TRBJ1-5
CASSFLSGNVDEQFF	TRBV7-2	TRBJ2-1
CASGEPGLAGGYEQFF	TRBV19	TRBJ2-1
CASSESGGNQPQHF	TRBV5-1	TRBJ1-5
CAWSPGGSQPQHF	TRBV30	TRBJ1-5
CASSLGQISTDTQYF	TRBV14	TRBJ2-3
CASSETGVQPQHF	TRBV18	TRBJ1-5
CASSTGDNSPLHF	TRBV7-9	TRBJ1-6
CASNRTPRASGNTIYF	TRBV6-6	TRBJ1-3
CASSPRGGFNEQFF	TRBV7-9	TRBJ2-1
CASSLGVFDIQYF	TRBV7-2	TRBJ2-4
CASSSGQPQETQYF	TRBV18	TRBJ2-5
CASSLDSGTEAFF	TRBV5-4	TRBJ1-1
CSAWRGFTGELFF	TRBV29-1	TRBJ2-2
CASSYGLAGESNTGELFF	TRBV5-1	TRBJ2-2
CASSTRTRPISKETQYF	TRBV4-2	TRBJ2-5
CASSYSDGKGDEQFF	TRBV6-5	TRBJ2-1
CASSPTYTEAFF	TRBV18	TRBJ1-1
CASSRDSSGANVLTF	TRBV6-5	TRBJ2-6
CASSSGQTGIGELFF	TRBV5-1	TRBJ2-2
CASSYSNRGSGDTQYF	TRBV6-5	TRBJ2-3
CASSFSQGASGNTIYF	TRBV5-1	TRBJ1-3
CASSLTGGWGYGYTF	TRBV5-1	TRBJ1-2
CASSLGLAGGQETQYF	TRBV7-3	TRBJ2-5
CASSLAGGIYEQYF	TRBV5-4	NA
CASSWGLAGLVETQYF	TRBV5-1	TRBJ2-5
CASSAGVGTGNEKLFF	TRBV5-4	TRBJ1-4
CASSLDRNTGELFF	TRBV7-2	TRBJ2-2